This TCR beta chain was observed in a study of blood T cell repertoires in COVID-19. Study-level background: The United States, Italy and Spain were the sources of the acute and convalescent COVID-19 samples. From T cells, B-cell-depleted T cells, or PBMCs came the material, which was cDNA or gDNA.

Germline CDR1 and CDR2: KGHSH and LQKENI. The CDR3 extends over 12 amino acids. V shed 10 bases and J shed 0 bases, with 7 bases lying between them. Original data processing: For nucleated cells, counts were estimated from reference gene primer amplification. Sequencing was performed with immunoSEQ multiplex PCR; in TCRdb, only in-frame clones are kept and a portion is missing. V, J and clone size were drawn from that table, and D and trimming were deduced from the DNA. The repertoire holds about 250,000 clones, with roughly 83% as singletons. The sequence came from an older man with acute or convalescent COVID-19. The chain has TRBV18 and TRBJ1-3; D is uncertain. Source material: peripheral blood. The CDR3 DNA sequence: TGTGCCATCCTAGGCTCTGGAAACACCATATATTTT. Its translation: CAILGSGNTIYF.